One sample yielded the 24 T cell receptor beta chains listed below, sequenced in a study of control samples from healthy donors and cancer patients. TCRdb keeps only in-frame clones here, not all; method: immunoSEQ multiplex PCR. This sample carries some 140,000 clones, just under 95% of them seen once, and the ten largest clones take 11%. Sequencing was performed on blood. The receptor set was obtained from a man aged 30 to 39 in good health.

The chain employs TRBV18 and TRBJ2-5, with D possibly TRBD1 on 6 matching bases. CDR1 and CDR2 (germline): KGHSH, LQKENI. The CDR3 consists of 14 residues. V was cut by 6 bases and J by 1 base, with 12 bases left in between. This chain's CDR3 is CASSPGQFQETQYF. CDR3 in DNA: TGTGCCAGCTCCCCAGGACAGTTCCAAGAGACCCAGTACTTC. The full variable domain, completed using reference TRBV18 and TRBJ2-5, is NAGVMQNPRHLVRRRGQEARLRCSPMKGHSHVYWYRQLPEEGLKFMVYLQKENIIDESGMPKERFSAEFPKEGPSILRIQQVVRGDSAAYFCASSPGQFQETQYFGPGTRLLVL.

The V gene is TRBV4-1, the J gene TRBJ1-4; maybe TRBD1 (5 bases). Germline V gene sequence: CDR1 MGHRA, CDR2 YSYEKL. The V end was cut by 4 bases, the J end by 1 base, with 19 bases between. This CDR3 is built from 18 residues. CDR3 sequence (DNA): TGCGCCAGCAGCCCGATAGGGACGGTTCTGAAAACTAATGAAAAACTGTTTTTT. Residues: CASSPIGTVLKTNEKLFF.

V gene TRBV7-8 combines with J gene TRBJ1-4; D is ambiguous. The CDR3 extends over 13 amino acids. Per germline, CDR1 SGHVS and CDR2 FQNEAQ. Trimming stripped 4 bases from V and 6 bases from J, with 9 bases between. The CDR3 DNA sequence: TGTGCCAGCAGCTCCGCGGTTGATGAAAAACTGTTTTTT. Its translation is CASSSAVDEKLFF.

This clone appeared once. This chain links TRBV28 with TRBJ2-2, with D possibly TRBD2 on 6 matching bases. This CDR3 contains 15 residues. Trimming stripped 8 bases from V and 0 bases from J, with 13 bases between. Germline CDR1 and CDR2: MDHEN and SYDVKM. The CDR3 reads CASQTGGTNTGELFF. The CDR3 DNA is TGTGCCAGCCAAACCGGCGGGACGAACACCGGGGAGCTGTTTTTT.

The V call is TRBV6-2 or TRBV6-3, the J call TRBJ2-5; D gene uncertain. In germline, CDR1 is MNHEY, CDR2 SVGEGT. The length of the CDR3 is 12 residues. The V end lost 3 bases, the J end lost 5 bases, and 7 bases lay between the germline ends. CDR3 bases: TGTGCCAGCAGTTATTCGTGGGAGACCCAGTACTTC. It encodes CASSYSWETQYF.

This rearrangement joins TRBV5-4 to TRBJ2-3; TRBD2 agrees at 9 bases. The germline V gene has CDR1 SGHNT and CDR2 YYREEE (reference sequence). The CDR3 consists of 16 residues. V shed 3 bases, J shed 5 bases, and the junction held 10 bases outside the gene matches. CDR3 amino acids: CASSSGLGLALDTQYF. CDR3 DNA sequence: TGTGCCAGCAGCTCCGGGCTAGGACTAGCGTTAGATACGCAGTATTTT.

The CDR3 is CASSLPGELFF. CDR3 nucleotide sequence: TGTGCCAGCAGCTTACCCGGGGAGCTGTTTTTT. V gene TRBV11-3 combines with J gene TRBJ2-2; unclear D gene. Germline CDR1 and CDR2: SGHNT and YENEEA. Trimming cost V 2 bases and J 6 bases, with 1 base left between them. The CDR3 loop spans 11 amino acids.

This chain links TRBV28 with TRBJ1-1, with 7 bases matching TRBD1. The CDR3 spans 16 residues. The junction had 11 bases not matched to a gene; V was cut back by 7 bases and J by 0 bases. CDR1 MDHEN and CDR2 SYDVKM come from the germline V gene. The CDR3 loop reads CASNFRLGQMNTEAFF. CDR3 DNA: TGTGCCAGCAACTTTCGATTGGGACAGATGAACACTGAAGCTTTCTTT.

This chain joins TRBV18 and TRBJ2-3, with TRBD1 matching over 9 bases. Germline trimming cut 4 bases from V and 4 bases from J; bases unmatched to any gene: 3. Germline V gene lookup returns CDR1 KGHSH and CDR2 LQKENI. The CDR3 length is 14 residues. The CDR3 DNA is TGTGCCAGCTCACTGGGACAGGGCCCAGATACGCAGTATTTT. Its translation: CASSLGQGPDTQYF.

The CDR3 nucleotides are TGTGCCAGCAGTGAAGCGCCCTGGTCGGACCAGAAGCCCCAGCATTTT. Protein: CASSEAPWSDQKPQHF. V is TRBV6-1 and J is TRBJ1-5, with D uncertain. Per the germline V gene, CDR1 is MNHNS and CDR2 is SASEGT. The CDR3 extends over 16 amino acids. Trimming took 0 bases from V and 8 from J, leaving 17 bases between them.

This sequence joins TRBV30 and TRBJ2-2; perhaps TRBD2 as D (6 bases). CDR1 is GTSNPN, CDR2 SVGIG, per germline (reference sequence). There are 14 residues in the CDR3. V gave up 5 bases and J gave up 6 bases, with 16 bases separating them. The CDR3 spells CAWDGGVRAGELFF. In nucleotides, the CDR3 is TGTGCCTGGGATGGCGGGGTAAGGGCCGGGGAGCTGTTTTTT. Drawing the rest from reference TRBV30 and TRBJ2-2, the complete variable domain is SQTIHQWPATLVQPVGSPLSLECTVEGTSNPNLYWYRQAAGRGLQLLFYSVGIGQISSEVPQNLSASRPQDRQFILSSKKLLLSDSGFYLCAWDGGVRAGELFFGEGSRLTVL.

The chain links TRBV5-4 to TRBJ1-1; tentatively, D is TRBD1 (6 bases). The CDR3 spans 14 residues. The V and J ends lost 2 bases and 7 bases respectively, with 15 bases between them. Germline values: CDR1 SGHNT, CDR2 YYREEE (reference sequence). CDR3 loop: CASSLGGARGEAFF. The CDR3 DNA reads TGTGCCAGCAGCTTAGGGGGGGCGAGGGGTGAAGCTTTCTTT.

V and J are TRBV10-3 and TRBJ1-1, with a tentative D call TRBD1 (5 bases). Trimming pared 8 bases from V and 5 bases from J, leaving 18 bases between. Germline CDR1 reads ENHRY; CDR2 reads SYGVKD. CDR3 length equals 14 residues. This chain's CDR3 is CAISGGGTRTEAFF. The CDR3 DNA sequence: TGTGCCATCTCGGGGGGGGGAACGAGGACTGAAGCTTTCTTT.

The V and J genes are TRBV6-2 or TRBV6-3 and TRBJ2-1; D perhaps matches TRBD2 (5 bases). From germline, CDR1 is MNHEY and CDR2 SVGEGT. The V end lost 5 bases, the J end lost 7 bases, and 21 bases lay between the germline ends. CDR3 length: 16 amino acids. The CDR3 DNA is TGTGCCAGCAGTATATCTAACAGAGGGATTTTGAATGAGCAGTTCTTC. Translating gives CASSISNRGILNEQFF.

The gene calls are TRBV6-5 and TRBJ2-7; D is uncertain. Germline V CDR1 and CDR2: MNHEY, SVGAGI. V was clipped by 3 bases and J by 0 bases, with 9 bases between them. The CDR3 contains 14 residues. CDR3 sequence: CASSYGIYSYEQYF. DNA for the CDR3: TGTGCCAGCAGTTATGGGATCTACTCCTACGAGCAGTACTTC.

CDR3 sequence: CASSGRPHLEAFF. In DNA form, the CDR3 reads TGTGCCAGCAGTGGACGGCCCCACCTTGAAGCTTTCTTT. The chain joins TRBV2 to TRBJ1-1; the D is unclear. Germline CDR1 is SNHLY and CDR2 is FYNNEI. V lost 4 bases and J 7 bases, leaving 13 bases between the germline ends. The CDR3 sequence is 13 residues long.

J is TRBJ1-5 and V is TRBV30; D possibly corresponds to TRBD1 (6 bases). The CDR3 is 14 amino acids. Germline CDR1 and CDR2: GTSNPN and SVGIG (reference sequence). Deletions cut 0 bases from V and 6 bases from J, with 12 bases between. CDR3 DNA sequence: TGTGCCTGGAGTGTCAAAACAGGGTTTCAGCCCCAGCATTTT. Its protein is CAWSVKTGFQPQHF.

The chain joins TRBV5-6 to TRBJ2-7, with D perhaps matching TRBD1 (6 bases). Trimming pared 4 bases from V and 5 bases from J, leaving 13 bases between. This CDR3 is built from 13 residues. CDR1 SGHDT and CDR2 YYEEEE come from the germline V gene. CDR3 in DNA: TGTGCCAGCAGCGAATCCAGGGGAAACGAGCAGTACTTC. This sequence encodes CASSESRGNEQYF.

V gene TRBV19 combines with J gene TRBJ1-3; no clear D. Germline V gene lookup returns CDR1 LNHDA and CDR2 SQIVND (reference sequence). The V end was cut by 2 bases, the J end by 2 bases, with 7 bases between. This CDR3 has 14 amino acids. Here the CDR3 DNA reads TGTGCCAGTAGTATATTGACTCCTGGAAACACCATATATTTT. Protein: CASSILTPGNTIYF.

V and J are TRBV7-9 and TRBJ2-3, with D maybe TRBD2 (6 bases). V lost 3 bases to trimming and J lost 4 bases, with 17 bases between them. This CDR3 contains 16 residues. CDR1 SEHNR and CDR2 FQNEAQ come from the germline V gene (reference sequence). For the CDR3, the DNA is TGTGCCAGCAGCTTGGGTGCGGGAAACCCCCCAGATACGCAGTATTTT. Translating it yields CASSLGAGNPPDTQYF. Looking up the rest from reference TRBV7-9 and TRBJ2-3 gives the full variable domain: DTGVSQNPRHKITKRGQNVTFRCDPISEHNRLYWYRQTLGQGPEFLTYFQNEAQLEKSRLLSDRFSAERPKGSFSTLEIQRTEQGDSAMYLCASSLGAGNPPDTQYFGPGTRLTVL.

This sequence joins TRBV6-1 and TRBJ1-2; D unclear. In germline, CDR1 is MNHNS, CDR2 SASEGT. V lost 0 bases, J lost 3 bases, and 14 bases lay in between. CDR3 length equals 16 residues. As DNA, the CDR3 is TGTGCCAGCAGTGAAGCGCCCGAGGGTGGGGACTATGGCTACACCTTC. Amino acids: CASSEAPEGGDYGYTF.

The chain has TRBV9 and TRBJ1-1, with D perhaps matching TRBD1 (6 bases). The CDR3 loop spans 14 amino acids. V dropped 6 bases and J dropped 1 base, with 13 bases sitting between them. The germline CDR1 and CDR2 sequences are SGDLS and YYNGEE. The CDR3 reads CASNKQGRNTEAFF. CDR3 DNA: TGTGCCAGCAACAAACAGGGCCGGAACACTGAAGCTTTCTTT.

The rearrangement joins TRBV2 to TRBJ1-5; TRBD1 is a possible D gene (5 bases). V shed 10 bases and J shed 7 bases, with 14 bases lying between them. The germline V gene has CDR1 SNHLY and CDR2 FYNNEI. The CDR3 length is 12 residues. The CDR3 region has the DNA TGTGCCACCGCACAGGCTAAGCAGCCCCAGCATTTT. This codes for CATAQAKQPQHF.

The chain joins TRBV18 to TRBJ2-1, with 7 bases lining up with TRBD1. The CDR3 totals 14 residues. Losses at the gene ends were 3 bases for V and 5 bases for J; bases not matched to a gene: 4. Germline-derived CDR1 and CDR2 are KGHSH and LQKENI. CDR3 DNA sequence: TGTGCCAGCTCACCGCTGGGACAGAACAATGAGCAGTTCTTC. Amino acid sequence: CASSPLGQNNEQFF.